Below are 14 T cell receptor beta chains sequenced from a single sample in a study of blood T cell repertoires in COVID-19. TCRdb keeps only in-frame clones here, not all; method: immunoSEQ multiplex PCR. The sample has just over 200,000 clones, around 81% seen once; the top ten hold 4.5% to 7%. The sequencing sample was made of peripheral blood. The receptors derive from a woman in her seventies with acute or convalescent COVID-19.

Only one count was recorded for this clone. The chain recombines TRBV15 with TRBJ2-3; 8 bases map to TRBD2. CDR1 is LNHNV, CDR2 YYDKDF, per germline (reference sequence). This CDR3 region has 18 residues. The V gene end was trimmed by 0 bases and the J gene end by 3 bases; junction bases not matched to a gene: 11. CDR3 sequence reads: CATSRDSREGPGTDTQYF. Here the CDR3 DNA reads TGTGCCACCAGCAGAGATAGTCGGGAGGGCCCCGGGACAGATACGCAGTATTTT.

V and J are TRBV7-9 and TRBJ1-5, with 7 positions matching TRBD1. This CDR3 spans 12 amino acids. The germline V gene has CDR1 SEHNR and CDR2 FQNEAQ (reference sequence). The V and J ends lost 6 bases and 7 bases, in that order; junction bases with no gene match: 3. CDR3 sequence reads: CASSRQGQPQHF. The CDR3 DNA is TGTGCCAGCAGTCGACAGGGCCAGCCCCAGCATTTT.

This chain links TRBV9 with TRBJ2-7; 7 positions match TRBD2. CDR3 size: 15 residues. Trimming at V came to 0 bases and at J to 3 bases, leaving 6 bases not matched to a gene. Looked up from germline, CDR1 is SGDLS and CDR2 is YYNGEE. CDR3 loop: CASSVGEGLFYEQYF. The DNA for the CDR3 is TGTGCCAGCAGCGTAGGGGAGGGGCTATTCTACGAGCAGTACTTC.

The chain is built from TRBV15 and TRBJ2-4; TRBD1 agrees at 10 bases. V lost 3 bases, J lost 6 bases, and 8 bases stayed unmatched. Germline V gene lookup returns CDR1 LNHNV and CDR2 YYDKDF (reference sequence). The CDR3 covers 16 residues. CDR3 protein: CATSRGQGSFLNIQYF. The CDR3 DNA sequence: TGTGCCACCAGCAGGGGACAGGGGAGTTTTTTAAACATTCAGTACTTC.

In this sample, this clone is medium-sized. This chain links TRBV28 with TRBJ1-1; D is ambiguous. CDR3 length: 15 residues. Deletions cut 7 bases from V and 1 base from J, with 16 bases between. Per germline, CDR1 MDHEN and CDR2 SYDVKM. The CDR3 here is CASTPGETWNTEAFF. DNA of the CDR3: TGTGCCAGCACTCCCGGGGAGACTTGGAACACTGAAGCTTTCTTT.

This clone was counted between two and nine times. The J gene is TRBJ1-6, the V gene TRBV9; unclear D gene. The germline V gene encodes CDR1 SGDLS and CDR2 YYNGEE. The CDR3 length is 15 residues. With 0 bases removed from V and 10 bases from J, the gap between germline ends came to 14 bases. CDR3 in DNA: TGTGCCAGCAGCGTAGGGGGAGCCGATGGGTCACCCCTCCACTTT. As protein: CASSVGGADGSPLHF.

This clone was detected only a few times. The chain carries TRBV5-1 and TRBJ2-7; D perhaps matches TRBD2 (5 bases). CDR3 length equals 14 residues. V lost 0 bases, J lost 0 bases, and 7 bases lay in between. Germline-derived CDR1 and CDR2 are SGHRS and YFSETQ. The CDR3 DNA reads as TGCGCCAGCAGCTTGGGGCGGGTCTCCTACGAGCAGTACTTC. Protein: CASSLGRVSYEQYF.

This sequence joins TRBV28 and TRBJ2-5; 7 bases are shared with TRBD2. The V gene's germline CDR1 is MDHEN and CDR2 SYDVKM. The CDR3 is 16 residues long. With V trimmed by 6 bases and J by 2 bases, 12 bases remained unmatched. CDR3: CASREASGMTQETQYF. The CDR3 DNA sequence: TGTGCCAGCAGGGAAGCGAGCGGGATGACACAAGAGACCCAGTACTTC.

The chain uses TRBV18 and TRBJ1-3; D remains ambiguous. This CDR3 spans 14 amino acids. Looked up from germline, CDR1 is KGHSH and CDR2 is LQKENI. Trimming stripped 5 bases from V and 0 bases from J, with 8 bases between. The DNA of the CDR3 is TGTGCCAGCTCAGCCCGGGACTCTGGAAACACCATATATTTT. Translating it yields CASSARDSGNTIYF.

This clone showed up just a few times. This chain uses TRBV7-2 with TRBJ2-1; the match to TRBD2 covers 13 bases. This CDR3 spans 18 amino acids. V was clipped by 1 base and J by 9 bases; unmatched bases: 12. Germline V gene lookup returns CDR1 SGHTA and CDR2 FQGNSA. In nucleotides, the CDR3 is TGTGCCAGCAGCTTAGGACTGACTAGCGGGAGGCAAGATGGTGAGCAGTTCTTC. It specifies CASSLGLTSGRQDGEQFF.

The CDR3: CASSQARGPAGELFF. CDR3 sequence (DNA): TGTGCCAGCAGCCAAGCGCGGGGCCCCGCCGGGGAGCTGTTTTTT. This chain joins TRBV3-1 (or the pseudogene TRBV3-2) and TRBJ2-2; perhaps TRBD2 as D (6 bases). The germline V gene has CDR1 LGHDT and CDR2 YNNKEL (reference sequence). V lost 1 base to trimming and J lost 6 bases, with 12 bases between them. The CDR3 length is 15 residues.

The chain joins TRBV28 to TRBJ1-1; TRBD1 matches 8 bases. The germline CDR1 and CDR2 sequences are MDHEN and SYDVKM. CDR3 length equals 19 residues. V lost 5 bases to trimming and J lost 0 bases; unmatched junction nucleotides: 17. As DNA, the CDR3 is TGTGCCAGCAGTCAAATTAACCCAGGGACAGGAGCCATGAACACTGAAGCTTTCTTT. Translated, it gives CASSQINPGTGAMNTEAFF.

This clone was seen just once. V gene TRBV4-1 combines with J gene TRBJ2-5; no reliable D call. V lost 0 bases, J lost 2 bases, and 16 bases lay in between. Germline lookup yields CDR1 MGHRA and CDR2 YSYEKL. The CDR3 loop spans 17 amino acids. The CDR3 bases are TGCGCCAGCAGCCAAGATTTTGTGGCCGCGGAACAAGAGACCCAGTACTTC. Translating it yields CASSQDFVAAEQETQYF.

The rearrangement links TRBV19 to TRBJ1-3; TRBD1 aligns across 7 bases. CDR3 length: 15 residues. Germline CDR1 is LNHDA and CDR2 is SQIVND (reference sequence). J lost 5 bases, V lost 0 bases, and 4 bases had no gene match. Here the CDR3 reads CASSIDPQGRNTIYF. CDR3 coding DNA: TGTGCCAGTAGTATAGACCCACAGGGGAGAAACACCATATATTTT. Using reference TRBV19 and TRBJ1-3 for the parts outside the CDR3, the full variable domain is DGGITQSPKYLFRKEGQNVTLSCEQNLNHDAMYWYRQDPGQGLRLIYYSQIVNDFQKGDIAEGYSVSREKKESFPLTVTSAQKNPTAFYLCASSIDPQGRNTIYFGEGSWLTVV.